This T cell receptor (beta chain) was captured by sequencing in a study of human T cells and chemical hapten exposure. Specified time point: patch test 2, 6 weeks after DPC sensitization. Indicated treatment: therapeutic diphenylcyclopropenone sensitization with weekly scalp DPC. This clonotype was found many times. TCRdb independently ran MiXCR on the RACE reads; one entry per CDR3 protein. Found here are some 350,000 distinct CDR3 sequences, over 6% of them singletons; the top ten hold about 6%. CDR1 is MNHEY and CDR2 is SMNVEV in the germline V gene (reference sequence). The ends lost 0 bases at V and 1 base at J; junction bases unmatched: 10. There are 18 residues in the CDR3.

This receptor was obtained from a woman under 30 with alopecia areata. Some clones in this sample may be carry-over from other donors' samples. The starting material was whole blood, obtained in connection with sensitization to the hapten diphenylcyclopropenone (DPC). The rearrangement uses TRBV27 and TRBJ2-3; TRBD1 matches at 7 bases. The CDR3 is CASSLSFYRQGRTDTQYF. The CDR3 nucleotides are TGTGCCAGCAGTTTATCTTTTTATAGACAGGGCCGCACAGATACGCAGTATTTT.